This is a list of T cell receptor beta chains from one sample in a study of tumor and adjacent non-tumor tissue in lung cancer. In TCRdb, the multiplex PCR reads were re-called with MiXCR into one record per CDR3 protein. The sample yields some 93,000 distinct CDR3 sequences, about 72% seen once. Sequencing was done on a sample of lung tumor tissue. The receptor source for this set is a man between 60 and 70 years old with non-small cell lung cancer. Each CDR3 is given with its conserved first and last residue. D genes are given only for firm matches. The size field is filled for only some rows; it gives once, few, many or a size class.

d_gene	abundance	v_gene	j_gene	len	CDR3aa	CDR3nt
-	-	TRBV4-1	TRBJ2-5	15	CASSQERDGSETQNF	TGCGCCAGCAGCCAAGAGAGGGACGGGAGTGAGACCCAGAACTTC
-	once	TRBV4-2	TRBJ2-3	15	CVSSSQDRGTDAQYF	TGTGTCAGCAGCTCCCAGGACAGAGGCACAGATGCGCAGTATTTT
-	once	TRBV4-1	TRBJ2-2	16	CVSSQGRGPAAGELFF	TGTGTCAGCAGCCAAGGGCGAGGACCCGCCGCCGGGGAGCTGTTTTTT
TRBD2	-	TRBV4-1	TRBJ2-5	15	CASSHVGTSAETQYF	TGCGCCAGCAGCCACGTTGGGACTAGCGCGGAGACCCAGTACTTC
-	-	TRBV12-3/TRBV12-4	TRBJ1-5	15	CASCLASAGLQSQHF	TGTGCCAGCTGTTTAGCTAGCGCGGGACTTCAGTCCCAGCATTTT
-	many	TRBV6-1	TRBJ2-5	13	CASSEYRAETQYF	TGTGCCAGCAGTGAATACAGGGCTGAGACCCAGTACTTC
-	-	TRBV12-5	TRBJ1-2	15	CANGLDDRPNYGYTF	TGTGCTAATGGATTGGACGACAGACCTAACTATGGCTACACCTTC
TRBD2	-	TRBV28	TRBJ2-1	15	CASRTSGTSYNEQFF	TGTGCCAGTAGAACTAGCGGGACATCCTACAATGAGCAGTTCTTC
TRBD1	-	TRBV11-1	TRBJ1-1	17	CVRSLFRDSTVNTEAFF	TGTGTCAGGAGCTTATTCAGGGACAGCACTGTTAACACTGAAGCTTTCTTT
TRBD2	-	TRBV12-3/TRBV12-4	TRBJ2-1	15	CASIALRTSGGPQFF	TGTGCCAGCATCGCTCTCAGGACTAGCGGGGGACCCCAGTTCTTC
-	once	TRBV6-2/TRBV6-3	TRBJ1-5	12	CASSYGDDEPHF	TGTGCCAGCAGTTACGGAGACGATGAGCCCCATTTT
-	-	TRBV11-3	TRBJ2-5	14	CVSSPRGGDESQYF	TGTGTCAGCAGCCCCCGAGGTGGGGACGAGAGCCAGTATTTC
TRBD1	-	TRBV5-4	TRBJ2-2	14	CASSMTGPTGELFF	TGTGCTAGTAGCATGACAGGGCCCACCGGGGAGCTGTTTTTT
-	-	TRBV12-3/TRBV12-4	TRBJ1-2	13	CASSLVVRYGYTF	TGTGCCAGCAGTTTAGTTGTCAGGTATGGCTACACCTTC
TRBD1	-	TRBV11-3	TRBJ2-7	21	CASSFFPPGGLNRDRGLEQYF	TGTGCCAGCAGCTTCTTCCCGCCAGGTGGTTTGAACCGGGACAGGGGGCTTGAGCAGTACTTC
-	-	TRBV29-1	TRBJ2-7	11	CSFRTDYEQYF	TGCAGCTTTAGGACAGATTACGAGCAGTATTTC
-	-	TRBV11-2	TRBJ1-2	15	CVSSRRGPNNYGYTF	TGTGTCAGCAGCCGGAGGGGCCCGAATAACTATGGCTACACCTTC
TRBD1	-	TRBV11-2	TRBJ2-7	13	CASRWTGIYEQYF	TGTGCCAGCAGATGGACAGGGATCTACGAGCAGTATTTC
TRBD1	-	TRBV29-1	TRBJ2-3	14	CSVENRGRGDTQYF	TGCAGCGTTGAGAACAGGGGGCGGGGGGATACGCAGTATTTT
TRBD1	many	TRBV6-2/TRBV6-3	TRBJ1-1	14	CASQTGARRSEAFF	TGTGCCAGCCAGACAGGGGCCCGGAGAAGTGAAGCTTTCTTT
TRBD1	-	TRBV6-1	TRBJ2-5	16	CASSEWTGASRETQYF	TGTGCCAGCAGTGAATGGACAGGGGCATCCCGGGAGACCCAGTACTTC
-	-	TRBV10-3	TRBJ1-2	15	CAISEFMADMCGYTF	TGTGCCATCAGTGAGTTTATGGCGGACATGTGTGGCTACACCTTC
-	-	TRBV4-1	TRBJ2-7	17	CASSQDPTTCRVREQYF	TGCGCCAGCAGCCAAGATCCTACGACCTGCAGGGTCAGGGAGCAGTACTTC
-	-	TRBV15	TRBJ2-5	15	CATSRTDNLQETQYF	TGTGCCACCAGCAGGACCGACAACCTTCAAGAGACCCAGTACTTC
-	-	TRBV5-1	TRBJ1-4	15	CASSLSGRRDEKLFF	TGCGCCAGCAGCTTGTCCGGGCGCAGAGATGAAAAACTGTTTTTT
-	once	TRBV20-1	TRBJ1-1	14	CSTGSLQGGTEAFF	TGCAGTACTGGCTCCTTACAGGGAGGCACTGAAGCTTTCTTT
TRBD2	-	TRBV29-1	TRBJ2-3	14	CSAALAGGRDAQYF	TGCAGCGCTGCTCTAGCGGGGGGAAGAGATGCGCAGTATTTT
-	-	TRBV5-1	TRBJ2-5	13	CASSLRGGGTQYF	TGCGCCAGCAGCCTGAGGGGTGGCGGGACCCAATACTTC
-	-	TRBV4-3	TRBJ2-1	15	CASSQTWTDYNERFF	TGCGCCAGCAGCCAAACCTGGACAGATTACAATGAGCGGTTCTTC
TRBD1	-	TRBV4-1	TRBJ2-7	16	CSSSHGTGQTTYGQYF	TGCTCCAGCAGCCACGGTACGGGACAGACAACATACGGGCAGTACTTC
-	-	TRBV6-1	TRBJ2-6	16	CASNGRTWVGANVLTF	TGTGCCAGCAATGGGAGGACATGGGTCGGGGCCAACGTCCTGACTTTC
-	many	TRBV12-3/TRBV12-4	TRBJ1-1	13	CASSFGQSTEAFF	TGTGCCAGCAGTTTTGGGCAGTCAACTGAAGCTTTCTTT
-	-	TRBV5-4	TRBJ1-2	13	CVSSFSTGNGYTF	TGTGTTAGCAGCTTTAGTACAGGGAATGGCTACACCTTC
-	-	TRBV12-3/TRBV12-4	TRBJ1-5	15	CASSAEWQSNQPQHF	TGTGCCAGCAGTGCAGAGTGGCAAAGCAATCAGCCCCAGCATTTT
-	-	TRBV11-2	TRBJ1-2	13	CASSLGPADGYTF	TGTGCCAGCAGCTTGGGGCCGGCTGATGGCTACACCTTC
TRBD2	-	TRBV12-3/TRBV12-4	TRBJ2-3	16	CVSSSPGLASTDTHYF	TGTGTCAGTTCGAGCCCGGGACTAGCGAGCACAGATACGCACTATTTT
TRBD1	-	TRBV5-8	TRBJ2-5	14	CTSILEGGRETQYF	TGTACCAGCATCTTGGAAGGGGGCCGGGAGACCCAGTACTTC
TRBD2	few	TRBV13	TRBJ2-1	20	CASSLPGLAGGLSGYNEQFF	TGTGCCAGCAGCCTCCCGGGACTAGCGGGAGGCCTATCAGGGTACAATGAGCAGTTCTTC
TRBD2	-	TRBV29-1	TRBJ2-3	14	CSVVLAGGTDTQYF	TGCAGCGTTGTACTAGCGGGGGGAACAGATACGCAGTATTTT
-	many	TRBV25-1	TRBJ2-6	14	CASSLSTGANVLTF	TGTGCCAGCAGTCTCAGTACTGGGGCCAACGTCCTGACTTTC
-	once	TRBV4-1	TRBJ2-5	13	CDSNQEGRETQYF	TGCGACAGCAACCAAGAAGGCCGCGAGACCCAGTACTTC
-	many	TRBV7-9	TRBJ1-1	12	CASSFGGSEAFF	TGTGCCAGCAGCTTCGGGGGGAGCGAAGCTTTCTTT
-	-	TRBV5-1	TRBJ2-7	14	CSSSLVDSSYEQYF	TGCTCCAGCAGCTTGGTCGACAGCTCCTACGAGCAGTACTTC
TRBD1	-	TRBV2	TRBJ1-2	14	CASSGTGQGYGYTF	TGTGCCAGCAGTGGGACAGGGCAGGGGTATGGCTACACCTTC
-	many	TRBV20-1	TRBJ2-7	12	CSARADLSEQYF	TGCAGTGCTAGGGCTGACCTCAGCGAGCAGTACTTC
TRBD1	-	TRBV7-2	TRBJ2-5	14	CASNGQGAPETQYF	TGTGCCAGCAACGGACAGGGGGCTCCGGAGACCCAGTACTTC
-	many	TRBV5-4	TRBJ2-5	13	CASSARGWETQYF	TGTGCCAGCAGCGCGAGAGGGTGGGAGACCCAGTACTTC
TRBD2	-	TRBV20-1	TRBJ2-4	18	CSASGLSGIVSAKDIQYF	TGCAGTGCTAGTGGACTAAGCGGGATAGTATCGGCCAAAGACATTCAGTACTTC
-	-	TRBV14	TRBJ2-5	13	CVGSDLVQETQYF	TGTGTCGGCTCGGACTTGGTCCAAGAGACCCAGTACTTC
TRBD2	-	TRBV11-3	TRBJ2-7	15	CVSRRASGSSYGQYF	TGTGTCAGTAGGAGGGCTAGCGGGAGCTCCTACGGGCAGTATTTC
TRBD2	many	TRBV10-3	TRBJ2-1	14	CAISAGRGYDEQFF	TGTGCCATCAGTGCAGGGAGGGGTTACGATGAGCAGTTCTTC
-	-	TRBV12-3/TRBV12-4	TRBJ2-6	15	CASSLMGIGANVLTF	TGTGCCAGCAGTTTAATGGGAATTGGGGCCAACGTCCTGACTTTC
-	-	TRBV7-2	TRBJ2-7	12	CASSEYSYEQYF	TGTGCCAGCAGCGAGTACTCCTACGAGCAGTACTTC
-	-	TRBV7-9	TRBJ2-4	17	CASSLASIWGAKNIQYF	TGTGCCAGCAGCTTAGCCTCCATTTGGGGAGCCAAAAACATTCAGTACTTC
-	-	TRBV4-3	TRBJ2-5	14	CASSQIGGEETQYF	TGCGCCAGCAGCCAAATTGGCGGGGAGGAGACCCAGTACTTC